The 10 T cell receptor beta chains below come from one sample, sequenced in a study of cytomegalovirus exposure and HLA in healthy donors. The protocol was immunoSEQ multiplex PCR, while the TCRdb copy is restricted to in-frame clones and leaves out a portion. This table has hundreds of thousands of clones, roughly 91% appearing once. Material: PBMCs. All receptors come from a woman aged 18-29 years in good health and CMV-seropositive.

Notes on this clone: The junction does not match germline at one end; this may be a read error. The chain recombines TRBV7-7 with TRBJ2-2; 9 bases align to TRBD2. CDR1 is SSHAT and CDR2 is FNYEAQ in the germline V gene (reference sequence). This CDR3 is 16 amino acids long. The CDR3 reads CASSRYSGGVAGELFF. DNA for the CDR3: TGTGCTAGCAGCCGGTATAGCGGGGGAGTTGCCGGGGAGCTGTTTTTT.

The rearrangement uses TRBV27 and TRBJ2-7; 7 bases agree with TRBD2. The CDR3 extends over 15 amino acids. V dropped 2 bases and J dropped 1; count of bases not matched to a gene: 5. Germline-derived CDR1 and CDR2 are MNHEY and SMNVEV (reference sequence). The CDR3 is CASSLLAAASYEQYF. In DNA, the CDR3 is TGTGCCAGCAGTTTACTAGCGGCAGCATCCTACGAGCAGTACTTC.

The CDR3: CASSSDSGGIYNEQFF. Written as DNA, the CDR3 is TGTGCCAGCAGTTCCGATTCCGGGGGTATCTACAATGAGCAGTTCTTC. The V and J genes are TRBV27 and TRBJ2-1, with D possibly matching TRBD2 (6 bases). Germline lookup yields CDR1 MNHEY and CDR2 SMNVEV (reference sequence). This CDR3 has 16 amino acids. The germline V and J ends were trimmed by 4 bases and 3 bases, with 16 bases remaining between them.

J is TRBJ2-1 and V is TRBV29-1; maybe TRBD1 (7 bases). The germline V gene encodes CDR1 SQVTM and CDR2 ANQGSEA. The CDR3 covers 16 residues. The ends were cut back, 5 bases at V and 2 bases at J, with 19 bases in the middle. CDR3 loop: CSVRSRGRGAYNEQFF. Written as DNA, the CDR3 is TGCAGCGTTAGGTCCCGAGGCAGGGGGGCCTACAATGAGCAGTTCTTC.

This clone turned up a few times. In DNA form, the CDR3 reads TGCGCCAGCAGCTTATCACAGCTATTGAACACTGAAGCTTTCTTT. This translates into CASSLSQLLNTEAFF. The chain employs TRBV5-1 and TRBJ1-1, with D unresolved. The germline gives CDR1 SGHRS, CDR2 YFSETQ. V was shortened by 2 bases and J by 0 bases, with 11 bases between the two germline ends. CDR3 length: 15 amino acids.

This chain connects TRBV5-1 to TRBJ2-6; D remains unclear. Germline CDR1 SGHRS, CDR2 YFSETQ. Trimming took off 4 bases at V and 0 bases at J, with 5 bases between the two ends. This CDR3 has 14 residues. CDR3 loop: CASSVISGANVLTF. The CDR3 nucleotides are TGCGCCAGCAGCGTCATCTCTGGGGCCAACGTCCTGACTTTC.

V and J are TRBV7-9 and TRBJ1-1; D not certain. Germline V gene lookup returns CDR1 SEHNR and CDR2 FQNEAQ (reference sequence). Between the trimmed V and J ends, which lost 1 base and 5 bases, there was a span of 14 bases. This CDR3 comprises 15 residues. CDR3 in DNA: TGTGCCAGCAGCTTAGGTTCCCTTAGAGGAACTGAAGCTTTCTTT. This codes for CASSLGSLRGTEAFF.

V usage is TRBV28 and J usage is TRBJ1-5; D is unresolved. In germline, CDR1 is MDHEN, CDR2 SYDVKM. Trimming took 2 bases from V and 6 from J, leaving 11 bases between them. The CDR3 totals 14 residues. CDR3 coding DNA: TGTGCCAGCAGTTTACGAGGGATGGGTCAGCCCCAGCATTTT. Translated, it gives CASSLRGMGQPQHF. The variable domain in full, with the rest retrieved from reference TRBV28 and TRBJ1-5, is DVKVTQSSRYLVKRTGEKVFLECVQDMDHENMFWYRQDPGLGLRLIYFSYDVKMKEKGDIPEGYSVSREKKERFSLILESASTNQTSMYLCASSLRGMGQPQHFGDGTRLSIL.

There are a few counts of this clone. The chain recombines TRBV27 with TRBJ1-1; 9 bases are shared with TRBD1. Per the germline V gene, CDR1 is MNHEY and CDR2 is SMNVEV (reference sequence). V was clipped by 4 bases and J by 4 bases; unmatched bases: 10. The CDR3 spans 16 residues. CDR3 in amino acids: CASSSPGTGHLTEAFF. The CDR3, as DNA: TGTGCCAGCAGTTCCCCCGGGACAGGGCACCTCACTGAAGCTTTCTTT.

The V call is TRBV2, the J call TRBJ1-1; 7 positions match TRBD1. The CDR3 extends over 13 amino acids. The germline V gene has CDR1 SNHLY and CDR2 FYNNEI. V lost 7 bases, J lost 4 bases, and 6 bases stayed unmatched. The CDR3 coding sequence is TGTGCCAGCAAACGAACAGGGGTCACTGAAGCTTTCTTT. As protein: CASKRTGVTEAFF.